One and the same sample provided the 18 T cell receptor beta chains below, sequenced in a study of T cell changes during pregnancy in multiple sclerosis (dated by TCRdb to between 2017 and 2020). Library construction relied on the immunoSEQ multiplex PCR assay. TCRdb took over this immuneACCESS table, retaining in-frame rearrangements with V and J assigned. Such tables are incomplete; in checked studies, under half of the missing clones stem from an unresolved V gene, and the remainder is unexplained. Counted in this sample were approximately 53,000 clones; 80% to 95% of them appeared once. Clones ranked in the top ten supply 0.61% of the sample. The sample here was CD4+ T cells from peripheral blood mononuclear cells, taken after pregnancy. The receptors derive from a female donor in good health, enrolled as a control in a pregnancy study.

The chain links TRBV7-3 to TRBJ2-3, with a tentative D call TRBD2 (6 bases). V lost 4 bases and J 1 base, leaving 12 bases between the germline ends. CDR1 is SGHTA and CDR2 is FQGTGA in the germline V gene. The CDR3 totals 15 residues. CDR3 sequence: CASSSGLVGTDTQYF. Here the CDR3 DNA reads TGTGCCAGCAGCTCGGGACTCGTAGGCACAGATACGCAGTATTTT.

The chain has TRBV6-6 and TRBJ1-6; D gene ambiguous. Germline V lookup: CDR1 MNHNY, CDR2 SVGAGI (reference sequence). Trimming cost V 0 bases and J 7 bases, with 10 bases left between them. The CDR3 extends over 15 amino acids. The CDR3 sequence: CASSYSSSGNSPLHF. The CDR3 DNA sequence: TGTGCCAGCAGTTACTCTTCTTCGGGAAATTCACCCCTCCACTTT.

The genes are TRBV7-2 and TRBJ2-2; weak D call: TRBD2 (5 bases). CDR1 SGHTA and CDR2 FQGNSA come from the germline V gene. The length of the CDR3 is 16 residues. V dropped 7 bases and J dropped 2 bases, with 17 bases sitting between them. The CDR3 sequence: CASNPDGSGNTGELFF. CDR3 bases: TGTGCCAGCAACCCTGACGGGTCGGGAAACACCGGGGAGCTGTTTTTT.

CDR3 coding DNA: TGTGCCAGCAGTTCCCTGGCGGCGGATAATAACTATGGCTACACCTTC. It translates to CASSSLAADNNYGYTF. V and J are TRBV6-5 and TRBJ1-2; D is ambiguous. Trimming removed 4 bases at V and 1 base at J, with 16 bases between. Germline CDR1 and CDR2: MNHEY and SVGAGI. CDR3 size: 16 residues.

The sample holds one count of this clone. CDR3 in amino acids: CASREPLPSTQYF. In nucleotides, the CDR3 is TGTGCCAGCAGAGAGCCTCTGCCGTCTACGCAGTATTTT. The chain combines TRBV6-1 with TRBJ2-3; D not resolved. Germline V CDR1 and CDR2: MNHNS, SASEGT. Trimming took off 6 bases at V and 8 bases at J, with 15 bases between the two ends. The CDR3 sequence is 13 residues long.

The chain joins TRBV7-9 to TRBJ2-7; the match to TRBD1 covers 9 bases. The junction had 4 bases not matched to a gene; V was cut back by 5 bases and J by 2 bases. The CDR3 totals 14 residues. Germline assignment: CDR1 SEHNR and CDR2 FQNEAQ (reference sequence). The CDR3 DNA follows: TGTGCCAGCAGCCGCGACAGGGGGACCTACGAGCAGTACTTC. Protein sequence: CASSRDRGTYEQYF.

This clone has just a few counts. The chain uses TRBV25-1 and TRBJ1-2, with a tentative D call TRBD1 (5 bases). Germline loops: CDR1 MGHDK, CDR2 SYGVNS. The CDR3 is 12 amino acids. V lost 4 bases and J 5 bases, leaving 8 bases between the germline ends. The CDR3: CASSAGGYGYTF. The CDR3 nucleotides are TGTGCCAGCAGTGCGGGGGGATATGGCTACACCTTC.

This clone appeared a few times. The genes are TRBV5-1 and TRBJ1-1, with unresolved D. The germline CDR1 and CDR2 sequences are SGHRS and YFSETQ. This CDR3 is built from 14 residues. V dropped 1 base and J dropped 6 bases, with 13 bases sitting between them. The CDR3 loop is CASSLSRQAAEAFF. The CDR3 DNA follows: TGCGCCAGCAGCTTGTCTCGGCAGGCCGCTGAAGCTTTCTTT.

This clone has a single count. The V and J genes are TRBV18 and TRBJ1-1; 9 bases match TRBD1. The CDR3 is 14 residues long. The V gene end was trimmed by 0 bases and the J gene end by 8 bases; junction bases not matched to a gene: 4. Germline values: CDR1 KGHSH, CDR2 LQKENI. The CDR3 DNA reads as TGTGCCAGCTCACCACCTGGGGACAGGGAAGAAGCTTTCTTT. Protein product: CASSPPGDREEAFF.

This clone was detected once. The CDR3 coding sequence is TGTGCTAGTTCCCCGGACAGGGAGGACAATGAGCAGTTCTTC. Amino acids: CASSPDREDNEQFF. J is TRBJ2-1 and V is TRBV7-7; 8 positions agree with TRBD1. Germline CDR1 and CDR2: SSHAT and FNYEAQ (reference sequence). This CDR3 comprises 14 residues.

Regarding this clone: Other DNA sequences from this sample encode an identical CDR3 as well. The chain is built from TRBV18 and TRBJ1-3, with TRBD1 identical over 8 bases. The trim removed 6 bases at V and 2 bases at J, leaving 6 bases unmatched. Germline CDR1 and CDR2: KGHSH and LQKENI. This CDR3 is 15 amino acids long. CDR3 protein: CASSQTGGAGNTIYF. CDR3 DNA: TGTGCCAGCTCTCAAACAGGGGGAGCTGGAAACACCATATATTTT.

The chain couples TRBV7-2 to TRBJ2-7; TRBD1 matches 7 bases. V lost 1 base to trimming and J lost 2 bases; unmatched junction nucleotides: 5. The CDR3 totals 15 residues. Germline V lookup: CDR1 SGHTA, CDR2 FQGNSA. The CDR3 region has the DNA TGTGCCAGCAGCTTAGACCCGGGACAGCCCTACGAGCAGTACTTC. This translates into CASSLDPGQPYEQYF. Drawing the rest from reference TRBV7-2 and TRBJ2-7, the complete variable domain is GAGVSQSPSNKVTEKGKDVELRCDPISGHTALYWYRQSLGQGLEFLIYFQGNSAPDKSGLPSDRFSAERTGGSVSTLTIQRTQQEDSAVYLCASSLDPGQPYEQYFGPGTRLTVT.

This clone was observed once. J is TRBJ2-7 and V is TRBV7-8, with a possible D match to TRBD1 (6 bases). Looked up from germline, CDR1 is SGHVS and CDR2 is FQNEAQ. V was cut by 1 base and J by 2 bases, with 12 bases left in between. This CDR3 is 15 amino acids long. CDR3 loop: CASSLVGASPYEQYF. CDR3 nucleotides: TGTGCCAGCAGCTTAGTGGGGGCCTCACCCTACGAGCAGTACTTC.

The rearrangement joins TRBV5-1 to TRBJ2-3; D possibly corresponds to TRBD2 (6 bases). CDR3 size: 16 residues. V lost 1 base and J lost 1, with 13 bases in between. Per germline, CDR1 SGHRS and CDR2 YFSETQ. CDR3 protein: CASSLWGVPGTDTQYF. The CDR3 nucleotides read TGCGCCAGCAGCTTGTGGGGGGTACCTGGCACAGATACGCAGTATTTT.

This clone has just a few counts. The chain links TRBV11-1 to TRBJ2-3, with TRBD2 identical over 10 bases. Trimming at V came to 5 bases and at J to 5 bases, leaving 4 bases not matched to a gene. The germline CDR1 and CDR2 sequences are SGHAT and FQDESV (reference sequence). The CDR3 runs to 14 residues. The DNA for the CDR3 is TGTGCCAGCAGCATGGGACTAGCGCTAGATACGCAGTATTTT. This encodes CASSMGLALDTQYF.

CDR3 nucleotides: TGTGCCAGCAGCTCGGGACTTATTATCTACGAGCAGTACTTC. Protein: CASSSGLIIYEQYF. The chain joins TRBV7-9 to TRBJ2-7; D may be TRBD2 (6 bases). Germline V gene data show CDR1 as SEHNR and CDR2 as FQNEAQ (reference sequence). V lost 4 bases, J lost 3 bases, and 13 bases lay in between. This CDR3 has 14 residues.

The rearrangement links TRBV6-5 to TRBJ2-1; weak D call: TRBD1 (5 bases). There are 16 residues in the CDR3. V was clipped by 4 bases and J by 1 base, with 14 bases between them. The germline gives CDR1 MNHEY, CDR2 SVGAGI. The CDR3 DNA follows: TGTGCCAGCAGTTTTTATCAGGGTGCGTCCTACAATGAGCAGTTCTTC. As protein: CASSFYQGASYNEQFF.

The chain joins TRBV2 to TRBJ1-2, with D unclear. In germline, CDR1 is SNHLY, CDR2 FYNNEI. This CDR3 is built from 15 residues. V was shortened by 4 bases and J by 1 base, with 13 bases between the two germline ends. The CDR3 bases are TGTGCCAGCAGTGTCGAAGGAGTCAGTAACTATGGCTACACCTTC. As protein: CASSVEGVSNYGYTF.